The 4 T cell receptor beta chains presented below share a single source sample, sequenced in a study of T cell repertoires in cytomegalovirus infection. TCRdb re-called the reads with MiXCR, one entry per CDR3 protein. The sample lists some 450,000 distinct CDR3 sequences; about 33% were seen once. Sequencing was done on a sample of PBMCs. The receptors here all came from a human donor in good health (CMV status not recorded). Some clones in this sample may be carry-over from other donors' samples.

V usage is TRBV7-2 and J usage is TRBJ2-7; 8 positions agree with TRBD1. The CDR3 loop spans 13 amino acids. Germline V lookup: CDR1 SGHTA, CDR2 FQGNSA. The V and J ends lost 7 bases and 2 bases, in that order; junction bases with no gene match: 4. CDR3 sequence (DNA): TGTGCCAGCATCCGGACAGGGACCTACGAGCAGTACTTC. Residues: CASIRTGTYEQYF.

This clonotype was seen a few times. The chain is built from TRBV27 and TRBJ2-1; TRBD2 matches 9 bases. Germline loops: CDR1 MNHEY, CDR2 SMNVEV (reference sequence). The CDR3 covers 16 residues. With V trimmed by 1 base and J by 4 bases, 5 bases remained unmatched. CDR3 bases: TGTGCCAGCAGTTTATTCGCTAGCGGGGTGTACAATGAGCAGTTCTTC. Its translation: CASSLFASGVYNEQFF.

The chain is built from TRBV12-3 or TRBV12-4 and TRBJ1-4, with no clear D. Trimming cost V 6 bases and J 6 bases, with 23 bases left between them. CDR3 length: 17 amino acids. CDR3 amino acids: CASSPSPPQRRDEKLFF. CDR3 sequence (DNA): TGTGCCAGCAGCCCCTCCCCCCCACAAAGGAGGGATGAAAAACTGTTTTTT.

The rearrangement uses TRBV28 and TRBJ1-1; D gene ambiguous. V was trimmed by 1 base and J by 3 bases, leaving 6 bases between them. This CDR3 contains 13 residues. Germline V gives CDR1 MDHEN, CDR2 SYDVKM. CDR3 amino acids: CASSLLRHTEAFF. The CDR3 DNA follows: TGTGCCAGCAGTTTATTGAGGCACACTGAAGCTTTCTTT.